The T cell receptor (beta chain) described here comes from a study of blood T cell repertoires in COVID-19. Background on the study: Acute-phase and convalescent COVID-19 samples originated in the United States, Italy and Spain. In each case, the material was cDNA or gDNA derived from T cells, B-cell-depleted T cells, or PBMCs.

Germline CDR1 reads SNHLY; CDR2 reads FYNNEI. The length of the CDR3 is 16 residues. V lost 6 bases to trimming and J lost 1 base, with 18 bases between them. Generated by immunoSEQ multiplex PCR, the TCRdb table keeps only in-frame clones and is missing some. This sample yields hundreds of thousands of clones, of which roughly 86% are seen a single time; about 2% belongs to the top ten. Sequenced: peripheral blood. The gene calls are TRBV2 and TRBJ1-1; D possibly corresponds to TRBD1 (6 bases). The receptor was derived from an older woman with COVID-19, enrolled during active disease. The CDR3 DNA is TGTGCCAGCAGGCGATCCGGGACAAGACAGAACACTGAAGCTTTCTTT. It yields the protein CASRRSGTRQNTEAFF.